This TCR beta chain is from a study of siplizumab effects on memory and regulatory T cells. Concerning this clone itself: Its antigen is still unknown.

Whole-study findings and limits: Most alloreactive clones went unmapped to unstimulated subsets; only a minor fraction mapped. Alloreactive sequences whose origin lay in unstimulated CD4+ memory cells were significantly reduced by siplizumab.

Using immunoSEQ multiplex PCR, the repertoire was profiled, and TCRdb retains in-frame clones only, with some absent. This sample has 100,000 or so clones, with around nine tenths found just once. Sequenced sample: CD4+ T cells sorted from blood. This TCR was sampled from a human donor in good health.

The CDR3 here is CASSQTGGAFF. The CDR3 DNA is TGTGCCAGCAGCCAGACAGGGGGAGCTTTCTTT. The chain is built from TRBV6-1 and TRBJ1-1, with 9 bases aligning to TRBD1. There are 11 residues in the CDR3. V lost 6 bases, J lost 10 bases, and 3 bases stayed unmatched. Looked up from germline, CDR1 is MNHNS and CDR2 is SASEGT.